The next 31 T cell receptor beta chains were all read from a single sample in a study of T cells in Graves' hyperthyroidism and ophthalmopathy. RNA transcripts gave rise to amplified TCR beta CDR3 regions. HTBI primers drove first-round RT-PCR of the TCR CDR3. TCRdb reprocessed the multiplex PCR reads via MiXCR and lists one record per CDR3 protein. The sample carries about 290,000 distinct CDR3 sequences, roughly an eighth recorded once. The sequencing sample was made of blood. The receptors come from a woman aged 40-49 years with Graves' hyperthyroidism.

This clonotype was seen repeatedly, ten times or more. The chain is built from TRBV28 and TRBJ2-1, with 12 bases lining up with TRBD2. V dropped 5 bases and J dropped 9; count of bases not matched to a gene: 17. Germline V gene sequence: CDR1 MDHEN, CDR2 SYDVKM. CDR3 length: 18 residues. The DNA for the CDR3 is TGTGCCAGCAGTCTGAGGACTAGCGGGAACTTCCCCACGGGTGAGCAGTTCTTC. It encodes CASSLRTSGNFPTGEQFF.

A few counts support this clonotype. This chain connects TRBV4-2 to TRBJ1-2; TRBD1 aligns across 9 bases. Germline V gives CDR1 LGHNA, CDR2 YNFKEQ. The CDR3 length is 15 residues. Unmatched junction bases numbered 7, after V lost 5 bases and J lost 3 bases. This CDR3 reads CASSGGQGLDYGYTF. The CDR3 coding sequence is TGTGCCAGCAGCGGGGGACAGGGTCTGGACTATGGCTACACCTTC.

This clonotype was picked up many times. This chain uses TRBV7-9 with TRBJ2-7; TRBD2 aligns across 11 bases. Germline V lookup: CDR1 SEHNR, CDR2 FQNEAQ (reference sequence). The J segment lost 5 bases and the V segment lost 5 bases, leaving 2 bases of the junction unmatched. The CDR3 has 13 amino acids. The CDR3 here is CASSKLAGDEQYF. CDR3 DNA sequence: TGTGCCAGCAGCAAACTAGCGGGAGACGAGCAGTACTTC.

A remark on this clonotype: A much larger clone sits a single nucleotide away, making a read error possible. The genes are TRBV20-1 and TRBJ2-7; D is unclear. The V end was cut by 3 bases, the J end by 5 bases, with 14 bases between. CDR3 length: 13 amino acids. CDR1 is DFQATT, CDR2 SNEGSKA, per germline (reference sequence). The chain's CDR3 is CSASLKLPHEQYF. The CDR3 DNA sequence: TGCAGTGCTAGTCTCAAGCTTCCCCACGAGCAGTACTTC.

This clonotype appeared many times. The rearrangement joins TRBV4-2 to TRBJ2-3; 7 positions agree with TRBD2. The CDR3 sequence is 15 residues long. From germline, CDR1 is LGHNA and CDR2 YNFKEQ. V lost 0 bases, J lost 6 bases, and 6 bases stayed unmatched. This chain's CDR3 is CASSQDTTSRDTQYF. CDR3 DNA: TGTGCCAGCAGCCAAGATACGACTAGCCGGGATACGCAGTATTTT.

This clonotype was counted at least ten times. This CDR3 is CASSEMRNTEAFF. CDR3 DNA sequence: TGTGCCAGCAGTGAAATGAGGAACACTGAAGCTTTCTTT. This chain links TRBV6-1 with TRBJ1-1; unclear D gene. Germline CDR1 reads MNHNS; CDR2 reads SASEGT. This CDR3 is built from 13 residues. Trimming cost V 2 bases and J 1 base, with 5 bases left between them.

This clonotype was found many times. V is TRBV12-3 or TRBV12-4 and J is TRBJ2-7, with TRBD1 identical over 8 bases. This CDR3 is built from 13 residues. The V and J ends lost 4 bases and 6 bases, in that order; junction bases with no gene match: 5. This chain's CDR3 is CASSSGTGREQYF. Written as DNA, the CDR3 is TGTGCCAGCAGTTCCGGGACAGGTCGCGAGCAGTACTTC.

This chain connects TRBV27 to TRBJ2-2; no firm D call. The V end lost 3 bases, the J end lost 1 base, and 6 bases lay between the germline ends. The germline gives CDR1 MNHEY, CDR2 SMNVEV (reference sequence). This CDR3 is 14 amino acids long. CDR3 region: CASSFVRNTGELFF. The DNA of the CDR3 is TGTGCCAGCAGTTTTGTGCGGAACACCGGGGAGCTGTTTTTT.

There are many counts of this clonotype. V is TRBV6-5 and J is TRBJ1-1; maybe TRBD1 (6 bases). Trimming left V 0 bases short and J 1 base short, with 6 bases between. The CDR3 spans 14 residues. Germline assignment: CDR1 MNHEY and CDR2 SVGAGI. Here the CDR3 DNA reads TGTGCCAGCAGTTACTCGACAGGGAACACTGAAGCTTTCTTT. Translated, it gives CASSYSTGNTEAFF.

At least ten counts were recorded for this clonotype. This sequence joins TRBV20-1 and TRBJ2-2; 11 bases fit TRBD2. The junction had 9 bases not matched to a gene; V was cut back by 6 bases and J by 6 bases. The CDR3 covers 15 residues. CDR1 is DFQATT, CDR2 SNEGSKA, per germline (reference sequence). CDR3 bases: TGCAGTGCCCAGGCCGGGACTAGCGGTTCCGGGGAGCTGTTTTTT. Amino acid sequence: CSAQAGTSGSGELFF.

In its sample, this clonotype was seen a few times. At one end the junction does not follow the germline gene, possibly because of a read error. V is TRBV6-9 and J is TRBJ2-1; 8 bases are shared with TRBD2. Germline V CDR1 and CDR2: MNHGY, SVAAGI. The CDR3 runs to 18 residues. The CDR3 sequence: CASSFRITRAGADNEQLF. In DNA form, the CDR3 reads TGTGCCAGCAGTTTTCGGATAACTAGAGCGGGAGCCGACAATGAGCAGCTCTTC.

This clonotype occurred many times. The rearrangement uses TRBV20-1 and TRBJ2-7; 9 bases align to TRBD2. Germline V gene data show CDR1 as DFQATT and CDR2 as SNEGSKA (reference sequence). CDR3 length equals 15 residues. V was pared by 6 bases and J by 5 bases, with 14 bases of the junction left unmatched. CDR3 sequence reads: CSASRRTSEYDEQYF. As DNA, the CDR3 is TGCAGTGCAAGCCGCCGGACTAGCGAATACGACGAGCAGTACTTC.

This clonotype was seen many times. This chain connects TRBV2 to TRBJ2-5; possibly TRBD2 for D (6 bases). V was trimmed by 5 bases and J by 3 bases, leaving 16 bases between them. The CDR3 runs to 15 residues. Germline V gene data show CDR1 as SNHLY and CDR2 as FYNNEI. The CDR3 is CASSLGVSGEETQYF. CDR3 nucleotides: TGTGCCAGCAGTTTGGGAGTTAGCGGAGAAGAGACCCAGTACTTC.

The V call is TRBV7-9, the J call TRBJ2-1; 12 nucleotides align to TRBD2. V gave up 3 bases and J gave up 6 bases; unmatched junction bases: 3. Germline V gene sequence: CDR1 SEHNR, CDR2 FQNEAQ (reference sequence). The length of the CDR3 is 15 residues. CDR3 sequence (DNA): TGTGCCAGCAGCTTGTCTAGCGGGGGGGGCAATGAGCAGTTCTTC. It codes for CASSLSSGGGNEQFF.

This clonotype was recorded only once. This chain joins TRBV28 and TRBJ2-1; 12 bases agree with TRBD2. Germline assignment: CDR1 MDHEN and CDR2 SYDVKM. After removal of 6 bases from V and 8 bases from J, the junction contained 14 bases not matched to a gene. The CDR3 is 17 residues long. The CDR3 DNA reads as TGTGCCAGCAGCCGGACTAGCGGGACCCTACGTATATATGAGCAGTTCTTC. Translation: CASSRTSGTLRIYEQFF.

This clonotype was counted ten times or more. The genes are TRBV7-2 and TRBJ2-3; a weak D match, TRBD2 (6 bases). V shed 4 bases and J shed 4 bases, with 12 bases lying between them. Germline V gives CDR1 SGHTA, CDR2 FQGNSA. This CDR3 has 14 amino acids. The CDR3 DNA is TGTGCCAGCAGCTCCGGAGGGCCGCCAGATACGCAGTATTTT. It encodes CASSSGGPPDTQYF.

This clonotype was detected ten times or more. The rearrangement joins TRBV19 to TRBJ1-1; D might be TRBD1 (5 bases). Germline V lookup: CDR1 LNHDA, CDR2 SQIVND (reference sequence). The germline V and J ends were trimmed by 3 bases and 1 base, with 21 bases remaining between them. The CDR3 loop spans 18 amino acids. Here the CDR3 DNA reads TGTGCCAGTAGTATCCGCGGTTTGAAGGCTGGACAGAACACTGAAGCTTTCTTT. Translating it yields CASSIRGLKAGQNTEAFF.

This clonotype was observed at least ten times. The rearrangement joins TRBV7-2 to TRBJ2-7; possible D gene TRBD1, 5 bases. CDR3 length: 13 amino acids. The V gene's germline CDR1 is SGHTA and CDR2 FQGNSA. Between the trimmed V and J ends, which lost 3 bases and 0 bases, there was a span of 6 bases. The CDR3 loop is CASSFQGSYEQYF. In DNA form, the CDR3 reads TGTGCCAGCAGCTTCCAGGGCTCCTACGAGCAGTACTTC.

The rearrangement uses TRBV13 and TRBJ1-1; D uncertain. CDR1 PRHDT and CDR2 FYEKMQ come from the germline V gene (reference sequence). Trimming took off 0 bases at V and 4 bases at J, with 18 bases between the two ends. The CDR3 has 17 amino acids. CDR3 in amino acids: CASSLGGRMVVATEAFF. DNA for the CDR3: TGTGCCAGCAGCTTAGGGGGCAGGATGGTTGTCGCCACTGAAGCTTTCTTT.

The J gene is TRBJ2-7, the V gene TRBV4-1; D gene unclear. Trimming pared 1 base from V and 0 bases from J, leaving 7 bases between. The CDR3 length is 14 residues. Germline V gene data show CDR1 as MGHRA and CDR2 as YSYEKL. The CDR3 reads CASSQGTASYEQYF. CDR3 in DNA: TGCGCCAGCAGCCAAGGAACGGCCTCCTACGAGCAGTACTTC.

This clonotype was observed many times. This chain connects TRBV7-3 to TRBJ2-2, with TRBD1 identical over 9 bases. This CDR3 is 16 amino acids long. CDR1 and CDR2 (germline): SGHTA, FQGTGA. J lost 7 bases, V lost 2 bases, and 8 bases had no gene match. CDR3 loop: CASSLGTGGRGGELFF. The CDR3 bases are TGTGCCAGCAGCTTAGGAACAGGGGGCCGCGGCGGGGAGCTGTTTTTT.

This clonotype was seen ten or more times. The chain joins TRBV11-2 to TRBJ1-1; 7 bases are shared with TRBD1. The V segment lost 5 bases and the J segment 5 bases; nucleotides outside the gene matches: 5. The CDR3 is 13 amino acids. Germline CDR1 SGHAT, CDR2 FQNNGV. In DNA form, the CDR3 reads TGTGCCAGCAGCCGTACAGGGGCGACTGAAGCTTTCTTT. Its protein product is CASSRTGATEAFF.

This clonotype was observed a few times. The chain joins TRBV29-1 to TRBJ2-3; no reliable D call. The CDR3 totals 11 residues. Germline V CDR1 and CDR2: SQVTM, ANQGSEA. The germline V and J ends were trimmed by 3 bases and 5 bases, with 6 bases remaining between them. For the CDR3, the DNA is TGCAGCGTTGATAGTGGAGATACGCAGTATTTT. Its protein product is CSVDSGDTQYF.

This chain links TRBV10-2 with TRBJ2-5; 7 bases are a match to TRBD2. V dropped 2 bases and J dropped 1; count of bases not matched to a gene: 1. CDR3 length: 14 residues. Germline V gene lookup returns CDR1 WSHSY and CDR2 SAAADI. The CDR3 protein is CASSETSAQETQYF. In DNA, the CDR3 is TGCGCCAGCAGTGAGACTAGCGCCCAAGAGACCCAGTACTTC.

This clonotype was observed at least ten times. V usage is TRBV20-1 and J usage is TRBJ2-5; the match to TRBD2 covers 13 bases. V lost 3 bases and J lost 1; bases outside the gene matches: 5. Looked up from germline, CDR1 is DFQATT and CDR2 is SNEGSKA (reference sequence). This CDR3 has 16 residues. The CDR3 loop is CSASGLAGDRQETQYF. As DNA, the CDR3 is TGCAGTGCTAGTGGACTAGCGGGAGATCGCCAAGAGACCCAGTACTTC.

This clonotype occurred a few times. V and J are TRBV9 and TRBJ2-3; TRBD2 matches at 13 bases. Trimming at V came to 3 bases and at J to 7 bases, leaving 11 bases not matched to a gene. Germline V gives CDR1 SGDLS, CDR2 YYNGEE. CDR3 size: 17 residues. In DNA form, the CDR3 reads TGTGCCAGCAGCGCGCGGTGGGGACTAGCGGGATATAATACGCAGTATTTT. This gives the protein CASSARWGLAGYNTQYF.

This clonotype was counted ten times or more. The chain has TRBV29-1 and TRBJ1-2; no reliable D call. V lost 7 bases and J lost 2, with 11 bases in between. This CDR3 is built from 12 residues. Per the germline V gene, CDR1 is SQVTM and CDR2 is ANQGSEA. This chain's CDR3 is CSAGSANYGYTF. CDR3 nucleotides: TGCAGCGCAGGTTCGGCGAACTATGGCTACACCTTC. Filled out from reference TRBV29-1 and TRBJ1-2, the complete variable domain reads SAVISQKPSRDICQRGTSLTIQCQVDSQVTMMFWYRQQPGQSLTLIATANQGSEATYESGFVIDKFPISRPNLTFSTLTVSNMSPEDSSIYLCSAGSANYGYTFGSGTRLTVV.

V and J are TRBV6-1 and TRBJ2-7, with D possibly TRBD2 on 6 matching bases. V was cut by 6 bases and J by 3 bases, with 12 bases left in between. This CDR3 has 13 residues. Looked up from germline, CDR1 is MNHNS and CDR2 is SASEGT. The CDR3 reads CASRRDLDYEQYF. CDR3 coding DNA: TGTGCCAGCAGACGGGACTTAGACTACGAGCAGTACTTC.

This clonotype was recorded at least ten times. The CDR3 is CATSDLNKREQFF. Here the CDR3 DNA reads TGTGCCACCAGTGATTTGAATAAAAGGGAGCAGTTCTTC. The rearrangement links TRBV24-1 to TRBJ2-1, with D unclear. Germline values: CDR1 KGHDR, CDR2 SFDVKD. This CDR3 contains 13 residues. The V end lost 0 bases, the J end lost 10 bases, and 9 bases lay between the germline ends.

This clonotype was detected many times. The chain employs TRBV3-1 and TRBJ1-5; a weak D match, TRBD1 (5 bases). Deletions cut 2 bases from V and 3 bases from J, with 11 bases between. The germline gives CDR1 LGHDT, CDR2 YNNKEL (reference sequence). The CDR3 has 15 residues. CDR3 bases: TGTGCCAGCAGCCAAATGGGGGGGGACAATCAGCCCCAGCATTTT. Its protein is CASSQMGGDNQPQHF.

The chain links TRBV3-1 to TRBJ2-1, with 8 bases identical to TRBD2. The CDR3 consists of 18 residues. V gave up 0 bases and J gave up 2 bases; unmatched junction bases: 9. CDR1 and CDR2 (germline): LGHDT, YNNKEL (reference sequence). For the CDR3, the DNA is TGTGCCAGCAGCCAAGATCGGCAACTAGCGGTACCCTACAATGAGCAGTTCTTC. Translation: CASSQDRQLAVPYNEQFF.